This entry features one T cell receptor beta chain sequence. Its specificity is unknown. The sample is drawn from a study of shared clonotypes between healthy human individuals. Study at large: Per donor, CD8 memory used one plate, CD8 naive used two, CD4 memory used three and CD4 naive used three.

Under the authors' procedure: Junction-only sequences without quality scores were provided by ImmunoSEQ, so filtering was different. The protocol was immunoSEQ multiplex PCR, while the TCRdb copy is restricted to in-frame clones and leaves out a portion. That table is the source of V, J and clone size, and D and trimming were worked out from the DNA. Among 300,000 or so clones, 74% were seen once, and the ten largest hold approximately 10%. Study-wide points: With few donors, the genetic and exposure-history diversity represented was limited.

From germline, CDR1 is SGHTA and CDR2 FQGNSA. This CDR3 spans 18 amino acids. After removal of 2 bases from V and 4 bases from J, the junction contained 9 bases not matched to a gene. The sample comprised memory CD4+ T cells sorted from blood. Sample subset: CD45RA-negative fraction. The chain recombines TRBV7-2 with TRBJ2-2; 11 bases are shared with TRBD1. The sequence was obtained from a man aged 30 to 45 in good health. DNA for the CDR3: TGTGCCAGCAGCTTAAGGACAGGGGGCCCCACATCCACCGGGGAGCTGTTTTTT. Protein product: CASSLRTGGPTSTGELFF.